A selection of T cell receptor beta chains follows, all from one sample in a study of blood T cell repertoires in COVID-19. Measured with immunoSEQ multiplex PCR; TCRdb has only the in-frame clones, and not every one. Among around 300,000 clones listed, 86% were seen once. The sequencing sample was made of PBMCs or T cells enriched from blood (not recorded which). These receptors came from a woman aged 18-35 years who had recovered from COVID-19. Each CDR3 is given with its conserved first and last residue. The D gene is left open where the match is weak. Rows give clone size only sometimes, using once, few, many, or a class for an expanded clone.

clone_size	j_call	cdr3_length	v_call	d_call	cdr3_nt	cdr3_aa
.	TRBJ2-5	16	TRBV5-4	TRBD1	TGTGCCAGCAGCTTGTTTGGACAGGGGGCTCGAGAGACCCAGTACTTC	CASSLFGQGARETQYF
.	TRBJ1-1	13	TRBV19	.	TGTGCCAGTATACAGGCCGCTAGGACTGAAGCTTTCTTT	CASIQAARTEAFF
.	TRBJ1-5	16	TRBV6-6	TRBD1	TGTGCCAGCAGTTATACATTCGGCCAGGGGGGACAGCCCCAGCATTTT	CASSYTFGQGGQPQHF
.	TRBJ1-1	15	TRBV28	TRBD1	TGTGCCAGCAGGGGGACAGGGACCATGAACACTGAAGCTTTCTTT	CASRGTGTMNTEAFF
.	TRBJ2-1	16	TRBV30	.	TGTGCCTTTGAGGAATCGGGCGGGTCCCCTTGGGGTGAGCAGTTCTTC	CAFEESGGSPWGEQFF
.	TRBJ1-2	13	TRBV7-2	.	TGTGCCAGCAGCTTGGGAGCTAACTATGGCTACACCTTC	CASSLGANYGYTF
.	TRBJ1-2	14	TRBV19	.	TGTGCCAGTAGCAGGGTGCCCTCATTGTATGGCTACACCTTC	CASSRVPSLYGYTF
.	TRBJ1-5	14	TRBV7-2	TRBD1	TGTGCCAGCAGCTTAGCGGGACAGAATCAGCCCCAGCATTTT	CASSLAGQNQPQHF
.	TRBJ1-1	16	TRBV7-9	.	TGTGCCAGCAGCTCCCGGCGGGGTGGGGGGGACACTGAAGCTTTCTTT	CASSSRRGGGDTEAFF
once	TRBJ1-2	15	TRBV4-2	.	TGTGCCAGCAGCCAAGGGCGAGGAACTAACTATGGCTACACCTTC	CASSQGRGTNYGYTF
.	TRBJ1-2	16	TRBV5-4	TRBD1	TGTGCCACTGAGACAGGGCCCTCCGCTTGGGAGAATGGCTACACCTTC	CATETGPSAWENGYTF
.	TRBJ2-5	13	TRBV6-5	.	TGTGCCAGCAGCCGACCTCCAGGAGAGACCCAGTACTTC	CASSRPPGETQYF
.	TRBJ2-1	16	TRBV27	.	TGTGCCAGCAGTTTTCTGGCAGGGAAATACTACAATGAGCAGTTCTTC	CASSFLAGKYYNEQFF
.	TRBJ2-7	16	TRBV28	TRBD1	TGTGCCAGCAGTCGGCCCCAGGGGGTGACGGGGTACGAGCAGTACTTC	CASSRPQGVTGYEQYF
once	TRBJ2-2	13	TRBV5-1	.	TGCGCCAGCAGCTTGGGCGGGGAAGGGGAGCTGTTTTTT	CASSLGGEGELFF
.	TRBJ2-7	14	TRBV10-1	.	TGCGCCAGCAAAGGTAATGAGCCCGGGGGCGAGCAGTACTTC	CASKGNEPGGEQYF
.	TRBJ1-4	13	TRBV28	.	TGTGCCAGCACTCAAATCGGAGGCGGGAAACTGTTTTTT	CASTQIGGGKLFF
.	TRBJ1-1	14	TRBV4-1	.	TGCGCCAGCAGCCAAGATAGGGGGTTTACTGAAGCTTTCTTT	CASSQDRGFTEAFF
.	TRBJ2-3	19	TRBV4-3	TRBD2	TGCGCCAGCAGCCAAGTTGGGACTAGCGGGGGAGTCTATGGAGATACGCAGTATTTT	CASSQVGTSGGVYGDTQYF
.	TRBJ1-1	16	TRBV7-9	.	TGTGCCAGCAGTAGCTTTAAGGGAGCCCTGAACACTGAAGCTTTCTTT	CASSSFKGALNTEAFF
.	TRBJ2-2	14	TRBV11-2	.	TGTGCCAGCAGCTCACCCCCCTCAGGCGGGGAGCTGTTTTTT	CASSSPPSGGELFF
.	TRBJ1-3	14	TRBV6-5	.	TGTGCCAGCACTCCCGGAGTACCCGGAAACACCATATATTTT	CASTPGVPGNTIYF
.	TRBJ1-6	16	TRBV4-3	.	TGCGCCAGCAGCCAAGATTCGAGCGGGGGCGCGTCACCCCTCCACTTT	CASSQDSSGGASPLHF
.	TRBJ1-5	12	TRBV28	.	TGTGCCAGCAGCGAGGGAGGGCAGCCCCAGCATTTT	CASSEGGQPQHF
.	TRBJ2-7	12	TRBV12-3/TRBV12-4	.	TGTGCCAGCAGTTTCAACTCCTACGAGCAGTACTTC	CASSFNSYEQYF
.	TRBJ1-5	15	TRBV18	TRBD1	TGTGCCAGCTCATGGACAGGGGCTAGCAATCAGCCCCAGCATTTT	CASSWTGASNQPQHF
.	TRBJ2-5	15	TRBV2	TRBD1	TGTGCCAGCAGTGGAGAGGGGGCGGGTCAAGAGACCCAGTACTTC	CASSGEGAGQETQYF
once	TRBJ2-3	15	TRBV5-1	.	TGCGCCAGCAGCTTGGATTGGAGTTTGGCAGATACGCAGTATTTT	CASSLDWSLADTQYF
.	TRBJ2-7	13	TRBV5-1	.	TGCGCCAGCAGCTCCAAGCCCGATTACGAGCAGTACTTC	CASSSKPDYEQYF
.	TRBJ2-3	17	TRBV3-1/TRBV3-2	TRBD2	TGTGCCAGCAGCCAAAGCGAGCTAGCGGGGTCCACAGATACGCAGTATTTT	CASSQSELAGSTDTQYF
.	TRBJ2-5	16	TRBV7-2	TRBD1	TGTGCCAGCAGCTCCGGGACAGGGGTGGGGCAAGAGACCCAGTACTTC	CASSSGTGVGQETQYF
.	TRBJ2-1	17	TRBV28	.	TGTGCCAGCGGAAACCGGCGGGGAACCCCGTCCTACAATGAGCAGTTCTTC	CASGNRRGTPSYNEQFF
few	TRBJ1-2	14	TRBV4-1	.	TGCGCCAGCAGCCAAGTCGGTGCGGGGGATGGCTACACCTTC	CASSQVGAGDGYTF
.	TRBJ2-3	15	TRBV27	TRBD2	TGTGCCAGCAGTTTCGGGACTAGCGGGACAGATACGCAGTATTTT	CASSFGTSGTDTQYF
few	TRBJ1-2	12	TRBV12-3/TRBV12-4	.	TGTGCCAGCAGTTCCCGGACAGAAGGCTACACCTTC	CASSSRTEGYTF
.	TRBJ2-5	13	TRBV19	.	TGTGCCAGTAGTATGAGGCAGCAAGAGACCCAGTACTTC	CASSMRQQETQYF
.	TRBJ1-1	17	TRBV10-2	TRBD1	TGCGCCAGCAGGGAGCCTCGGACAGGAGGAATGAACACTGAAGCTTTCTTT	CASREPRTGGMNTEAFF
once	TRBJ1-1	17	TRBV11-2	.	TGTGCCAGCATGATCTATTGGGGGCCTAGGTCGGTGAGACGAGCTTTCTTT	CASMIYWGPRSVRRAFF
.	TRBJ2-1	14	TRBV29-1	.	TGCAGCGTTGAAGGAGGGGGTGGGTACAATGAGCAGTTCTTC	CSVEGGGGYNEQFF
.	TRBJ1-5	17	TRBV27	TRBD1	TGTGCCAGCAGTCCAGGGACAGGGCTTACTCTGAATCAGCCCCAGCATTTT	CASSPGTGLTLNQPQHF
.	TRBJ2-7	15	TRBV6-5	TRBD2	TGTGCCAGCAGAGGACAGGTAGCGGGAGCCTACGAGCAGTACTTC	CASRGQVAGAYEQYF
.	TRBJ1-6	14	TRBV27	TRBD1	TGTGCCAGCAGTGCCGGGACAGAGAATTCACCCCTCCACTTT	CASSAGTENSPLHF
once	TRBJ1-2	13	TRBV28	.	TGTGCCAGCAGCCTGGACTGGCGCGATGGCTACACCTTC	CASSLDWRDGYTF
.	TRBJ1-2	16	TRBV19	.	TGTGCCAGTAGTATGAGTGGGGCCCCCGCGGTCTATGGCTACACCTTC	CASSMSGAPAVYGYTF
once	TRBJ1-5	16	TRBV28	TRBD1	TGTGCCAGCAGTTATCCGGGGGACAGGGAGAATCAGCCCCAGCATTTT	CASSYPGDRENQPQHF
few	TRBJ2-5	15	TRBV6-5	.	TGTGCCAGCAGTTATTGGTCAGGGGCGCAAGAGACCCAGTACTTC	CASSYWSGAQETQYF
.	TRBJ1-2	16	TRBV5-1	TRBD1	TGCGCCAGCAGCCCGGGACAGTCAAGAGCTAACTATGGCTACACCTTC	CASSPGQSRANYGYTF
.	TRBJ2-5	15	TRBV27	TRBD2	TGTGCCAGTGGGAGCAGGAGCGGGGGAGGAGAGACCCAGTACTTC	CASGSRSGGGETQYF
.	TRBJ2-1	13	TRBV11-2	TRBD1	TGTGCCAGCAGCATAGGGACAGGGGATGAGCAGTTCTTC	CASSIGTGDEQFF
few	TRBJ1-1	14	TRBV7-2	.	TGTGCCAGCAGCTTTCTACCCATGAACACTGAAGCTTTCTTT	CASSFLPMNTEAFF
.	TRBJ1-6	18	TRBV5-4	.	TGTGCCAGCAGCTTTCGGATTGCGGTTGTGTCCTATAATTCACCCCTCCACTTT	CASSFRIAVVSYNSPLHF
.	TRBJ1-4	14	TRBV5-1	.	TGCGCCAGCAGCTTGACAGGGCGGCGGGAAAAACTGTTTTTT	CASSLTGRREKLFF
.	TRBJ2-1	15	TRBV7-2	TRBD2	TGTGCCAGCAGCCGGACTAGCGGGGGACACAATGAGCAGTTCTTC	CASSRTSGGHNEQFF
.	TRBJ2-7	18	TRBV27	TRBD2	TGTGCCAGCAGTTTTGGGGGCAGCGGGAGACTTGGGTCCTACGAGCAGTACTTC	CASSFGGSGRLGSYEQYF